These T cell receptor beta chains were read from a single sample in a study of regulatory T cells in long-lasting Graves disease. In TCRdb, the multiplex PCR reads were re-called with MiXCR into one record per CDR3 protein. Of over 300,000 distinct CDR3 sequences listed, about 20% are singletons. The source was peripheral blood mononuclear cells (PBMCs), collected when the disease was refractory, from a patient treated with antithyroid drugs. These receptors were taken from a female donor with Graves disease. The CDR3 runs from the conserved cysteine through the conserved F or W. Fields, in order: clone size, J gene, D gene, V gene, CDR3 DNA, CDR3 protein. The D gene is left open where the match is weak. The size field is filled for only some rows; it gives once, few, many or a size class.

clone size: NA; J gene: TRBJ1-3; D gene: NA; V gene: TRBV7-2; CDR3 DNA: TGTGCCAGCAGCCGATTTATCCCCTCTGGAAACACCATATATTTT; CDR3 protein: CASSRFIPSGNTIYF
clone size: few; J gene: TRBJ2-7; D gene: NA; V gene: TRBV6-5; CDR3 DNA: TGTGCCAGCAGTTACCCGCTTAGCTCCTACGAGCAGTACTTC; CDR3 protein: CASSYPLSSYEQYF
clone size: NA; J gene: TRBJ1-2; D gene: NA; V gene: TRBV7-9; CDR3 DNA: TGTGCCAGCAGCCCAATGCGGCGATCTAACTATGGCTACACCTTC; CDR3 protein: CASSPMRRSNYGYTF
clone size: NA; J gene: TRBJ2-2; D gene: TRBD1; V gene: TRBV7-9; CDR3 DNA: TGTGCCAGCAGCGCCCGACAGGGTTACACCGGGGAGCTGTTTTTT; CDR3 protein: CASSARQGYTGELFF
clone size: many; J gene: TRBJ1-1; D gene: NA; V gene: TRBV27; CDR3 DNA: TGTGCCAGCAGTCCAGAGTGGAGCACTGAAGCTTTCTTT; CDR3 protein: CASSPEWSTEAFF
clone size: NA; J gene: TRBJ2-5; D gene: NA; V gene: TRBV3-1; CDR3 DNA: TGTGCCAGCAGCCTTCGGATCCAAGAGACCCAGTACTTC; CDR3 protein: CASSLRIQETQYF
clone size: NA; J gene: TRBJ2-5; D gene: TRBD1; V gene: TRBV5-4; CDR3 DNA: TGTGCCAGCAGCTGGACAGGGGGCGGGCAAGAGACCCAGTACTTC; CDR3 protein: CASSWTGGGQETQYF
clone size: few; J gene: TRBJ2-7; D gene: NA; V gene: TRBV19; CDR3 DNA: TGTGCCACCCCGACTGAGATCTACGAGCAGTACTTC; CDR3 protein: CATPTEIYEQYF
clone size: few; J gene: TRBJ1-1; D gene: NA; V gene: TRBV10-3; CDR3 DNA: TGTGCCACTGTCGGGAACACTGAAGCTTTCTTT; CDR3 protein: CATVGNTEAFF
clone size: once; J gene: TRBJ2-3; D gene: NA; V gene: TRBV7-2; CDR3 DNA: TGTGCCAGCAGCTCGACGGGACGGCCAGATACGCAGTATTTT; CDR3 protein: CASSSTGRPDTQYF
clone size: NA; J gene: TRBJ2-2; D gene: NA; V gene: TRBV7-9; CDR3 DNA: TGTGCCAGCAAGGGGGCGAACACCGGGGAGCTGTTTTTT; CDR3 protein: CASKGANTGELFF
clone size: many; J gene: TRBJ1-2; D gene: NA; V gene: TRBV12-3/TRBV12-4; CDR3 DNA: TGTGCCAGCAGCGACGCCAATCCCCGCGCCTATGGCTACACCTTC; CDR3 protein: CASSDANPRAYGYTF
clone size: few; J gene: TRBJ1-5; D gene: NA; V gene: TRBV5-5; CDR3 DNA: TGTGCCAGCAGCTTGGAACAGATTCCCAATCAGCCCCAGCATTTT; CDR3 protein: CASSLEQIPNQPQHF
clone size: NA; J gene: TRBJ2-3; D gene: TRBD2; V gene: TRBV12-3/TRBV12-4; CDR3 DNA: TGTGCCAGCAGGGGGGGACTAACCCCCGATACGCAGTATTTT; CDR3 protein: CASRGGLTPDTQYF
clone size: NA; J gene: TRBJ2-1; D gene: NA; V gene: TRBV12-3/TRBV12-4; CDR3 DNA: TGTGCCAGCAGAACGGGGATGAGCTCCTACAATGAGCAGTTCTTC; CDR3 protein: CASRTGMSSYNEQFF
clone size: few; J gene: TRBJ1-1; D gene: TRBD1; V gene: TRBV7-8; CDR3 DNA: TGCGCCAGCATGAAGACAGGGAAGAACACTGAAGCTTTCTTT; CDR3 protein: CASMKTGKNTEAFF
clone size: many; J gene: TRBJ1-1; D gene: TRBD1; V gene: TRBV28; CDR3 DNA: TGTGCCAGCAGTAACAGGGGTCGGAACACTGAAGCTTTCTTT; CDR3 protein: CASSNRGRNTEAFF
clone size: many; J gene: TRBJ1-4; D gene: NA; V gene: TRBV27; CDR3 DNA: TGTGCCAGCAGTCAAACAGGATCAACTAATGAAAAACTGTTTTTT; CDR3 protein: CASSQTGSTNEKLFF
clone size: many; J gene: TRBJ2-6; D gene: NA; V gene: TRBV12-3/TRBV12-4; CDR3 DNA: TGTGCCAGCAGTTTAAAAGGGGTTGGGGCCAACGTCCTGACTTTC; CDR3 protein: CASSLKGVGANVLTF
clone size: many; J gene: TRBJ2-7; D gene: NA; V gene: TRBV2; CDR3 DNA: TGTGCCAGCAGTGGTTATGGAGACGAGCAGTACTTC; CDR3 protein: CASSGYGDEQYF
clone size: many; J gene: TRBJ1-2; D gene: TRBD1; V gene: TRBV18; CDR3 DNA: TGTGCCAGCTCGATGGGACAGGGCGCCATGGGCTATGGCTACACCTTC; CDR3 protein: CASSMGQGAMGYGYTF
clone size: few; J gene: TRBJ2-1; D gene: TRBD2; V gene: TRBV9; CDR3 DNA: TGTGCCAGCAGCGTAGGGGTAAGGACTAGCGGGGGACAGCAGTTCTTC; CDR3 protein: CASSVGVRTSGGQQFF
clone size: few; J gene: TRBJ2-7; D gene: NA; V gene: TRBV4-1; CDR3 DNA: TGCGCCAGCAGCCAAAAAGAGGGTGCTAGCCGGTACGAGCAGTACTTC; CDR3 protein: CASSQKEGASRYEQYF
clone size: many; J gene: TRBJ2-7; D gene: NA; V gene: TRBV10-3; CDR3 DNA: TGTGCCACGGCCAGGGGGGTGGACGAGCAGTACTTC; CDR3 protein: CATARGVDEQYF
clone size: few; J gene: TRBJ2-7; D gene: TRBD1; V gene: TRBV20-1; CDR3 DNA: TGCAGTGCTGGGGACAGGCCTTACGAGCAGTACTTC; CDR3 protein: CSAGDRPYEQYF
clone size: NA; J gene: TRBJ2-5; D gene: NA; V gene: TRBV14; CDR3 DNA: TGTGCCAGCAGCCAAGTCAACAGAATCCAAGAGACCCAGTACTTC; CDR3 protein: CASSQVNRIQETQYF
clone size: many; J gene: TRBJ1-2; D gene: TRBD1; V gene: TRBV27; CDR3 DNA: TGTGCCAGCAGTCTTGGGACCGGGACAGGGTGGCGTGGCTACACCTTC; CDR3 protein: CASSLGTGTGWRGYTF
clone size: NA; J gene: TRBJ2-5; D gene: NA; V gene: TRBV15; CDR3 DNA: TGTGCCACCAGCAGCTTTGTGGAGACCCAGTACTTC; CDR3 protein: CATSSFVETQYF
clone size: many; J gene: TRBJ1-4; D gene: TRBD1; V gene: TRBV18; CDR3 DNA: TGTGCCAGCTGTCCGGACAGGAATGAAAAACTGTTTTTT; CDR3 protein: CASCPDRNEKLFF
clone size: many; J gene: TRBJ2-7; D gene: NA; V gene: TRBV20-1; CDR3 DNA: TGCAGTGCTAGAGAACTAGCCCGCTACGAGCAGTACTTC; CDR3 protein: CSARELARYEQYF
clone size: many; J gene: TRBJ2-5; D gene: NA; V gene: TRBV10-3; CDR3 DNA: TGTGCCACAAGACAAGGGGGGAACTTGGAGACCCAGTACTTC; CDR3 protein: CATRQGGNLETQYF
clone size: many; J gene: TRBJ1-1; D gene: NA; V gene: TRBV12-3/TRBV12-4; CDR3 DNA: TGTGCCAGCAGTTTACTCGGACGGGTTGAAGCTTTCTTT; CDR3 protein: CASSLLGRVEAFF
clone size: many; J gene: TRBJ1-5; D gene: NA; V gene: TRBV6-1; CDR3 DNA: TGTGCCAGCGAAGCGACCCGGGGCAATCAGCCCCAGCATTTT; CDR3 protein: CASEATRGNQPQHF
clone size: NA; J gene: TRBJ1-1; D gene: NA; V gene: TRBV4-1; CDR3 DNA: TGCGCCAGCAGCCCGGGCCGAGAAAACCTTTATAACACTGAAGCTTTCTTT; CDR3 protein: CASSPGRENLYNTEAFF
clone size: many; J gene: TRBJ1-4; D gene: NA; V gene: TRBV6-1; CDR3 DNA: TGTGCCAGCAGTGAAGCTTCACCAACTAATGAAAAACTGTTTTTT; CDR3 protein: CASSEASPTNEKLFF
clone size: few; J gene: TRBJ2-2; D gene: NA; V gene: TRBV24-1; CDR3 DNA: TGTGCCACCAGGGACAGAAACACCGGGGAGCTGTTTTTT; CDR3 protein: CATRDRNTGELFF
clone size: once; J gene: TRBJ1-5; D gene: NA; V gene: TRBV19; CDR3 DNA: TGTGCCAGTAGTATAACGAGAGGGTTCGATCAGCCCCAGCATTTT; CDR3 protein: CASSITRGFDQPQHF
clone size: few; J gene: TRBJ1-5; D gene: NA; V gene: TRBV19; CDR3 DNA: TGTGCCAGTAGTAATCTTGTTCAGCCCCAGCATTTT; CDR3 protein: CASSNLVQPQHF
clone size: NA; J gene: TRBJ2-3; D gene: TRBD1; V gene: TRBV7-7; CDR3 DNA: TGTGCTAGCAGCTTAGACAGGGGGTCAGATACGCAGTATTTT; CDR3 protein: CASSLDRGSDTQYF
clone size: many; J gene: TRBJ2-5; D gene: NA; V gene: TRBV20-1; CDR3 DNA: TGCAGTGCTAGGTGGCAGCAAGAGACCCAGTACTTC; CDR3 protein: CSARWQQETQYF
clone size: few; J gene: TRBJ2-7; D gene: NA; V gene: TRBV7-9; CDR3 DNA: TGTGCCAGTCGCTTTGGGGGGCCTCCCTACGAGCAGTACTTC; CDR3 protein: CASRFGGPPYEQYF
clone size: many; J gene: TRBJ1-2; D gene: NA; V gene: TRBV11-2; CDR3 DNA: TGTGCCAGCAGCTTAGCCGGACGAGATGGCTACACCTTC; CDR3 protein: CASSLAGRDGYTF
clone size: NA; J gene: TRBJ2-4; D gene: NA; V gene: TRBV5-1; CDR3 DNA: TGCGCCAGCAGCTCGGCCTCGGGCAAAAACATTCAGTACTTC; CDR3 protein: CASSSASGKNIQYF
clone size: many; J gene: TRBJ2-7; D gene: NA; V gene: TRBV12-3/TRBV12-4; CDR3 DNA: TGTGCCAGCAGCCCAAACCCCCTGATCTACGAGCAGTACTTC; CDR3 protein: CASSPNPLIYEQYF
clone size: many; J gene: TRBJ1-1; D gene: NA; V gene: TRBV7-8; CDR3 DNA: TGTGCCAGCAGCTGGGCGGGGAACACTGAAGCTTTCTTT; CDR3 protein: CASSWAGNTEAFF
clone size: many; J gene: TRBJ1-2; D gene: NA; V gene: TRBV11-2; CDR3 DNA: TGTGCCAGCAGCTTAGGGGCTTCCCTCTACACCTTC; CDR3 protein: CASSLGASLYTF
clone size: NA; J gene: TRBJ1-4; D gene: NA; V gene: TRBV30; CDR3 DNA: TGTGCCCCCCTGGATACTCAAAAGGCCCCGACTAATGAAAAACTGTTTTTT; CDR3 protein: CAPLDTQKAPTNEKLFF
clone size: many; J gene: TRBJ1-4; D gene: TRBD1; V gene: TRBV12-3/TRBV12-4; CDR3 DNA: TGTGCCAGCAGCCTGTTGGGACAGGGGTCAACTAATGAAAAACTGTTTTTT; CDR3 protein: CASSLLGQGSTNEKLFF
clone size: many; J gene: TRBJ1-5; D gene: NA; V gene: TRBV2; CDR3 DNA: TGTGCCAGCAGTTTGGGGGATATCAATCAGCCCCAGCATTTT; CDR3 protein: CASSLGDINQPQHF
clone size: many; J gene: TRBJ2-7; D gene: TRBD1; V gene: TRBV29-1; CDR3 DNA: TGCAGCGTTGCCGCCGGGACAGGCTACGAGCAGTACTTC; CDR3 protein: CSVAAGTGYEQYF
clone size: NA; J gene: TRBJ1-1; D gene: NA; V gene: TRBV7-6; CDR3 DNA: TGTGCCAGCAGCTTAGGGGGTTGGGGGCAAGGGCATGAAGCTTTCTTT; CDR3 protein: CASSLGGWGQGHEAFF
clone size: NA; J gene: TRBJ1-6; D gene: TRBD1; V gene: TRBV6-1; CDR3 DNA: TGTGCCAGCAGCATGGGACAGGGTGGTTCACCCCTCCACTTT; CDR3 protein: CASSMGQGGSPLHF
clone size: few; J gene: TRBJ2-7; D gene: NA; V gene: TRBV30; CDR3 DNA: TGTGCCTGGAGTGCAGACTGGGACATGGGGGGAGTAGTGCAGTACTTC; CDR3 protein: CAWSADWDMGGVVQYF
clone size: NA; J gene: TRBJ2-1; D gene: TRBD2; V gene: TRBV20-1; CDR3 DNA: TGCAGTGCTATTGGCGGGAGGCCTCACAATGAGCAGTTCTTC; CDR3 protein: CSAIGGRPHNEQFF
clone size: NA; J gene: TRBJ1-3; D gene: TRBD1; V gene: TRBV3-1; CDR3 DNA: TGTGCCAGCAGCCAAACAGGGGGGATAGGAAACACCATATATTTT; CDR3 protein: CASSQTGGIGNTIYF
clone size: few; J gene: TRBJ2-5; D gene: NA; V gene: TRBV10-3; CDR3 DNA: TGTGCCATCGCGCGGGGCCCCGAACAGACCCAGTACTTC; CDR3 protein: CAIARGPEQTQYF
clone size: few; J gene: TRBJ2-7; D gene: NA; V gene: TRBV7-9; CDR3 DNA: TGTGCCAGCAGCATCGGGCGCGGCTACGAGCAGTACTTC; CDR3 protein: CASSIGRGYEQYF
clone size: many; J gene: TRBJ1-2; D gene: NA; V gene: TRBV29-1; CDR3 DNA: TGCAGCGTTGAAGTGGGGCTTGGCTACACCTTC; CDR3 protein: CSVEVGLGYTF
clone size: NA; J gene: TRBJ1-2; D gene: NA; V gene: TRBV3-1; CDR3 DNA: TGTGCCAGCAGCCAAGTCCGGAAGGGTGGCTACACCTTC; CDR3 protein: CASSQVRKGGYTF
clone size: NA; J gene: TRBJ1-5; D gene: NA; V gene: TRBV9; CDR3 DNA: TGTGCCAGCAGCTCACCCCCCGTCAGGCGTTTTAGCAATCAGCCCCAGCATTTT; CDR3 protein: CASSSPPVRRFSNQPQHF